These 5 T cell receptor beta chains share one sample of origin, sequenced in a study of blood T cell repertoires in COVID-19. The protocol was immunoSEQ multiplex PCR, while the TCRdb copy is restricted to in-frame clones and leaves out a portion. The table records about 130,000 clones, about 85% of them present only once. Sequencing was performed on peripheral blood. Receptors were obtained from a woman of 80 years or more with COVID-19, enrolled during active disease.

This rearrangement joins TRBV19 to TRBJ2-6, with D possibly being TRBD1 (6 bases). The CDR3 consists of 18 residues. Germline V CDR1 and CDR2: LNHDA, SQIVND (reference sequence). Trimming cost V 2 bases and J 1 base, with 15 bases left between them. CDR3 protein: CASSIMGQGYSGANVLTF. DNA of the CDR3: TGTGCCAGTAGTATAATGGGTCAGGGGTATTCTGGGGCCAACGTCCTGACTTTC.

The CDR3 DNA reads TGTGCCAGCAATTGGGGGCTTTACAATGAGCAGTTCTTC. This encodes CASNWGLYNEQFF. The rearrangement links TRBV6-6 to TRBJ2-1; D perhaps matches TRBD1 (6 bases). Germline V gene sequence: CDR1 MNHNY, CDR2 SVGAGI (reference sequence). Trimming stripped 7 bases from V and 4 bases from J, with 11 bases between. CDR3 length: 13 residues.

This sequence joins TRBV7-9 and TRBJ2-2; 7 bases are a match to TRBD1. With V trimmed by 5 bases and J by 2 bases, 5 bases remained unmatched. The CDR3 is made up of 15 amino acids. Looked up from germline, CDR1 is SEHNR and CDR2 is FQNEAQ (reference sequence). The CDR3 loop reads CASSEGQFNTGELFF. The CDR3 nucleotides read TGTGCCAGCAGCGAGGGACAGTTCAACACCGGGGAGCTGTTTTTT.

This CDR3 is CASRNEKGDGFF. The CDR3 DNA follows: TGCGCCAGTCGAAATGAAAAGGGGGACGGGTTTTTT. The gene calls are TRBV4-1 and TRBJ1-4; a weak D match, TRBD1 (6 bases). V lost 9 bases, J lost 16 bases, and 21 bases lay in between. CDR3 length: 12 residues. CDR1 MGHRA and CDR2 YSYEKL come from the germline V gene.

CDR3 region: CSASNIGGAGVGADTQYF. CDR3 in DNA: TGCAGTGCTAGTAATATCGGCGGCGCGGGAGTTGGGGCAGATACGCAGTATTTT. The chain joins TRBV20-1 to TRBJ2-3, with 7 bases matching TRBD2. The CDR3 is 18 residues long. CDR1 and CDR2 (germline): DFQATT, SNEGSKA (reference sequence). With V trimmed by 3 bases and J by 4 bases, 19 bases remained unmatched.